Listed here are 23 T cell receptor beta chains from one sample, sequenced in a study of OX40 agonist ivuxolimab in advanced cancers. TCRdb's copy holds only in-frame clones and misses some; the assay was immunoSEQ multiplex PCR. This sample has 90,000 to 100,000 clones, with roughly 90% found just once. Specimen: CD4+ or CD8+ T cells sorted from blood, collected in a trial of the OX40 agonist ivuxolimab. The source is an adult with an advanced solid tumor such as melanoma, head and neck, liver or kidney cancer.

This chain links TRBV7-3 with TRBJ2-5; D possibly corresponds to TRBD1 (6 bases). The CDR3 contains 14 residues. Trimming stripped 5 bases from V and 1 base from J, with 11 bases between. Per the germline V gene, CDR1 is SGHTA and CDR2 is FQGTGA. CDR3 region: CASSPQGLQETQYF. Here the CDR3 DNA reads TGTGCCAGCAGCCCACAGGGCCTCCAAGAGACCCAGTACTTC.

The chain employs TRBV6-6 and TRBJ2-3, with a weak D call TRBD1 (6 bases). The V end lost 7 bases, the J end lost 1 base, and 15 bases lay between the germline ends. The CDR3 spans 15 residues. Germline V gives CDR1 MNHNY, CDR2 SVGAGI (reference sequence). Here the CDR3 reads CASTAVGGGTDTQYF. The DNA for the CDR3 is TGTGCCAGCACCGCGGTAGGGGGTGGCACAGATACGCAGTATTTT.

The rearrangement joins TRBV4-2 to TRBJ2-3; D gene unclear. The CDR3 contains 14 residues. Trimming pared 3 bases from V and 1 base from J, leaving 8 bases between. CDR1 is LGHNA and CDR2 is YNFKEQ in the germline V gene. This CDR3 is CASSQRTGTDTQYF. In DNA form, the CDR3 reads TGTGCCAGCAGCCAGCGCACAGGCACAGATACGCAGTATTTT.

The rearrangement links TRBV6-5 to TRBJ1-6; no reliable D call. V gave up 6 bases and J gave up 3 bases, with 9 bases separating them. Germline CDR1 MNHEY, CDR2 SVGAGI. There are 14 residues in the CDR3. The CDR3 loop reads CASRPSGYNSPLHF. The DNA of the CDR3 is TGTGCCAGCAGGCCCTCAGGCTATAATTCACCCCTCCACTTT.

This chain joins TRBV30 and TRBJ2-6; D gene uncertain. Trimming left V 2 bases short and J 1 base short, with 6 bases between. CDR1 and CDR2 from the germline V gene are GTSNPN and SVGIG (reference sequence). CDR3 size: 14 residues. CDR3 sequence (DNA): TGTGCCTGGAGTTTGGGATCTGGGGCCAACGTCCTGACTTTC. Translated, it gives CAWSLGSGANVLTF.

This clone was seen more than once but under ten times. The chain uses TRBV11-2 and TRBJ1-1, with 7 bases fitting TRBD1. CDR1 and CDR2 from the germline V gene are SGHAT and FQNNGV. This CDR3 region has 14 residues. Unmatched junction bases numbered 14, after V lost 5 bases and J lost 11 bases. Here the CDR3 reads CASSRNGQAGPAFF. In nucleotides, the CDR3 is TGTGCCAGCAGCCGTAACGGACAGGCCGGCCCTGCTTTCTTT.

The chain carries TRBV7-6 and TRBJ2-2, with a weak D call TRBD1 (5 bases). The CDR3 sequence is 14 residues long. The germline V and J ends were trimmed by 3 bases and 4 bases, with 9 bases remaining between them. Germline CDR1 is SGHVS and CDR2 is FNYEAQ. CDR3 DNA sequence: TGTGCCAGCAGCTTCCAGGACATCACCGGGGAGCTGTTTTTT. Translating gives CASSFQDITGELFF.

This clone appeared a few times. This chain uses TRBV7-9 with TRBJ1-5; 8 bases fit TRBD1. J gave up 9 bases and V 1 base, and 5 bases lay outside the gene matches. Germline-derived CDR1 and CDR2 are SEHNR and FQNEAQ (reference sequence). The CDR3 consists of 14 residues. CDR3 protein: CASSLGGRGRPQHF. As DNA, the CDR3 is TGTGCCAGCAGCTTAGGGGGCAGGGGGCGGCCCCAGCATTTT.

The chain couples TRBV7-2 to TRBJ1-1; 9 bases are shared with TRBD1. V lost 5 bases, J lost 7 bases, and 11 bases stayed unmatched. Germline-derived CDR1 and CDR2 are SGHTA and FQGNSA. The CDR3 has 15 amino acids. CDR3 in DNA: TGTGCCAGCAGCCAGCAATCCGGACAGGGGAATGAAGCTTTCTTT. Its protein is CASSQQSGQGNEAFF.

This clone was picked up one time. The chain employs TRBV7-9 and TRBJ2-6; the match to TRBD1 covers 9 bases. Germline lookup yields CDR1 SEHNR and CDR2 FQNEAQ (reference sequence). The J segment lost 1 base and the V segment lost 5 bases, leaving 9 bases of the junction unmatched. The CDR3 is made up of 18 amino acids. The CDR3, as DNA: TGTGCCAGCAGCCCAACATCGGGACAGGGATCTGGGGCCAACGTCCTGACTTTC. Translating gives CASSPTSGQGSGANVLTF. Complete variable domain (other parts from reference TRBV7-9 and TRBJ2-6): DTGVSQNPRHKITKRGQNVTFRCDPISEHNRLYWYRQTLGQGPEFLTYFQNEAQLEKSRLLSDRFSAERPKGSFSTLEIQRTEQGDSAMYLCASSPTSGQGSGANVLTFGAGSRLTVL.

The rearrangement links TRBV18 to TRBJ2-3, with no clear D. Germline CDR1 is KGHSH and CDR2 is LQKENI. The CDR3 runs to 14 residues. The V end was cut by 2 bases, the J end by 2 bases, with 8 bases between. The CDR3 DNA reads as TGTGCCAGCTCACCAGTAGCACACACAGATACGCAGTATTTT. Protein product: CASSPVAHTDTQYF.

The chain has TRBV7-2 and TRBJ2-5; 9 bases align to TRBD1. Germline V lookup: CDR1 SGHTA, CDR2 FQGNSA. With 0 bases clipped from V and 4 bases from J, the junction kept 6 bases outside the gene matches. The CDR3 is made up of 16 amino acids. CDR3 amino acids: CASSLAGTGPGETQYF. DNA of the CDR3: TGTGCCAGCAGCTTAGCAGGGACAGGGCCGGGAGAGACCCAGTACTTC.

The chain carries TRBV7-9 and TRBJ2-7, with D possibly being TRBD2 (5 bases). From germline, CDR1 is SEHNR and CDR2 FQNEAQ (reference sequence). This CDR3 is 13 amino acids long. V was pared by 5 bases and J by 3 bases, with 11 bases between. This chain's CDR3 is CASSLSEDYEQYF. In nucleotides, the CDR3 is TGTGCCAGCAGCCTCTCGGAGGACTACGAGCAGTACTTC.

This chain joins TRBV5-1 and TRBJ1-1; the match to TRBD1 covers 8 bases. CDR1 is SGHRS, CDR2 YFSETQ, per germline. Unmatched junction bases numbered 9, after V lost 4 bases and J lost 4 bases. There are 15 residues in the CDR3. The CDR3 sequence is CASSNGQGMGTEAFF. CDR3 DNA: TGCGCCAGCAGCAACGGACAGGGAATGGGCACTGAAGCTTTCTTT.

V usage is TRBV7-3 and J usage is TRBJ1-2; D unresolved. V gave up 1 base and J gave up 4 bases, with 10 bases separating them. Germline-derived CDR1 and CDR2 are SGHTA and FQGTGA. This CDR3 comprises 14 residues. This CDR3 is CASSLNTGVYGYTF. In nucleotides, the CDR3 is TGTGCCAGCAGCTTAAATACCGGAGTCTATGGCTACACCTTC.

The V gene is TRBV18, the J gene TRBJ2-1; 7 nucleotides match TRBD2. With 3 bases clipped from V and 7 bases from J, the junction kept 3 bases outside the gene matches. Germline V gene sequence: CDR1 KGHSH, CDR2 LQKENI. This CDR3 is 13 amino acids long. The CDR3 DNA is TGTGCCAGCTCACCTCCGCGGGGGAATGAGCAGTTCTTC. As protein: CASSPPRGNEQFF.

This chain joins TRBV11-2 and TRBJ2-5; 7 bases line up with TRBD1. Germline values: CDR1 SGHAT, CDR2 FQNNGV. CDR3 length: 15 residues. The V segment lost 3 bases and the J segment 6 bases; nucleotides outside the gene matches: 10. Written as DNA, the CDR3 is TGTGCCAGCAGCTTGGCGACAGGGCTAGGACAGACCCAGTACTTC. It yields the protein CASSLATGLGQTQYF.

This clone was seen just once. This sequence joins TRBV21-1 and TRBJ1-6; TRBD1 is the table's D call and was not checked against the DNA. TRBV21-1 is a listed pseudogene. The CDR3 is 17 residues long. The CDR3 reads CASSMRYRDRYNSPLHF. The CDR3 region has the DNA TGTGCCAGCAGCATGAGATACAGGGACAGGTATAATTCACCCCTCCACTTT.

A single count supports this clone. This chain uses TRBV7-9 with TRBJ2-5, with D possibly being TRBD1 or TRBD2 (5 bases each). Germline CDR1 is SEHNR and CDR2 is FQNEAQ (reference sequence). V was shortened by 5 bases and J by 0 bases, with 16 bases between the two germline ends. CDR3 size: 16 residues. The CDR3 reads CASSVVYGAHQETQYF. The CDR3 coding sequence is TGTGCCAGCAGCGTTGTTTACGGGGCACACCAAGAGACCCAGTACTTC. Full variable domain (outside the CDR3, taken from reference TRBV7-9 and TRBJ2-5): DTGVSQNPRHKITKRGQNVTFRCDPISEHNRLYWYRQTLGQGPEFLTYFQNEAQLEKSRLLSDRFSAERPKGSFSTLEIQRTEQGDSAMYLCASSVVYGAHQETQYFGPGTRLLVL.

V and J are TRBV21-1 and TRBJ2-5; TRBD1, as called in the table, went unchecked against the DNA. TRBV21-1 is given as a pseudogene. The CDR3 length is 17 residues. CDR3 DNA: TGTGCCAGCAGCAAAGACAGGGGAGTGGGGGGCGTGGAGACCCAGTACTTC. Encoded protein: CASSKDRGVGGVETQYF.

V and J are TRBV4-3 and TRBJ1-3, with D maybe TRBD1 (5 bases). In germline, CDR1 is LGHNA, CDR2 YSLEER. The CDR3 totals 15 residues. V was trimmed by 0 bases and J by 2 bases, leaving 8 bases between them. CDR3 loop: CASSQDAGTGNTIYF. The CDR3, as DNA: TGCGCCAGCAGCCAAGACGCAGGGACTGGAAACACCATATATTTT.

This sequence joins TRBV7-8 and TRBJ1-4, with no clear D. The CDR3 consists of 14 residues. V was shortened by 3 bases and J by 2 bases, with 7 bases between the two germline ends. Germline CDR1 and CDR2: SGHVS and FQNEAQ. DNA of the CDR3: TGTGCCAGCAGCTTTCAGGTCACTAATGAAAAACTGTTTTTT. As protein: CASSFQVTNEKLFF. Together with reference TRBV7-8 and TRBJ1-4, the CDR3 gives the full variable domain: GAGVSQSPRYKVAKRGQDVALRCDPISGHVSLFWYQQALGQGPEFLTYFQNEAQLDKSGLPSDRFFAERPEGSVSTLKIQRTQQEDSAVYLCASSFQVTNEKLFFGSGTQLSVL.

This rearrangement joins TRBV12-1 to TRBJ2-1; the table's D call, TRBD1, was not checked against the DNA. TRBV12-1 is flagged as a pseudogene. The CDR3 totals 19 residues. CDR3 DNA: TGTGCCAGCAGCTTTGAGGCAGGGGTGGGCCAAAGTACCTACAATGAGCAGTTCTTC. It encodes CASSFEAGVGQSTYNEQFF.